Here is one T cell receptor (beta chain) with its context. This clonotype was counted once. Its antigen is unknown. No qualities accompany the bases; no much larger clone lies one base away. A lone read is weak support. The germline V gene specifies SGHNT as CDR1 and YENEEA as CDR2. V was cut back by 5 bases and J by 4 bases, leaving a gap of 12 bases between them. Spanning cysteine to phenylalanine, the CDR3 consists of 13 amino acids. This entry keeps only the CDR3 DNA: 39 bases, framed from base 1. This sample is drawn from a study of identical twins (dated by TCRdb to the mid-2010s). Notes on the research overall: The study deep-sequenced TCR alpha and beta repertoires from monozygotic twins, unrelated adults of various ages and cord blood to test whether fetal clonotypes persist. To rule out contamination, replicate twin experiments were performed at different times with different library preparation protocols.

All donors were healthy Caucasians. The twin cohort comprised three pairs of female monozygotic twins, all aged roughly 18 to 30 years. Peripheral blood mononuclear cells were the source from which RNA for the TCR libraries was isolated. Results the study describes overall, beyond this receptor: In beta out-of-frame sequences, excess twin sharing was weaker, because having fewer shared sequences lowered the signal-to-noise ratio. Fewer insertions were carried by abundant cord blood beta clonotypes; a weaker similar trend was observed in young adult naive repertoires, while no such trend was observed in memory repertoires. Zero-insertion analyses could be partly confounded by invariant T cells such as MAIT and iNKT, although diverse VJ usage argued against such confounding for most clonotypes. Compared with coincidental sharing between unrelated individuals, an excess of low generation-probability sequences was observed among out-of-frame TCR alpha sequences shared between twins. In monozygotic twins, out-of-frame TCR alpha sharing was systematically underestimated by recombination models, although the models agreed with sharing between unrelated individuals. Because the same donors could not be followed over many years, conclusions were based on cross-sectional statistical analysis.

Library creation used 5' RACE. Sequencer: Illumina HiSeq 2000. A universal primer binding site was introduced by template switching, and a unique molecular identifier was present in the final cDNA, enabling accurate counting of TCR cDNA molecules. First-strand cDNA for TCR alpha and beta chains was synthesized from specific primers in the conserved constant-segment region. To control for contamination, every cDNA library was double barcoded, receiving both a SMART-Mk sample barcode and Illumina barcodes. TruSeq adapter sequences along with Illumina sample barcodes were introduced in two successive PCR steps. The Illumina HiSeq platform was used with custom primers to sequence TCR alpha and beta cDNA libraries. Per the source publication's procedure: Raw reads were processed with MiGEC to extract unique molecular identifiers, and MiXCR was used to determine CDR3 positions. For each individual, recombination models were inferred using an EM algorithm with the repgenHMM and IGoR tools. Shared clonotypes were analyzed with the tcR package in R, and sharing was normalized by the product of cloneset sizes. Out-of-frame nonproductive sequences were analyzed to study raw recombination free of thymic and clonal selection effects. TCRdb's own reprocessing of the public reads used fastp at Q25 and MiXCR and kept productive beta chains. Under each unique CDR3 protein, matching rows form one entry showing the most common genes and DNA. The V and J calls were not made by the authors but by TCRdb's processing. The sample table lists 600,000 to 850,000 distinct CDR3 sequences, 18% of them with a count of one. The top ten clones comprise about 12% of the sample.

The same sample was also studied in work on T cells expressing NK-cell markers. According to the second study: TCR beta-chain repertoires were profiled in sorted CD3+CD56+NKG2C+, CD3+CD56+NKG2C- and CD3+CD56-NKG2C+ T-cell subsets from several donors. Among the eight sequenced donors, only one was HCMV-seronegative, while the other seven were HCMV-seropositive. In several experiments an anti-gammadeltaTCR antibody was added to restrict sorting to alphabetaTCR-expressing T cells. In five to seven donors, the dominant CD3+CD56+NKG2C+ clonotypes were found to rank among the top 10 CD8+ clonotypes and to make up about 1.0-7.5% of CD8+ T cells. Those dominant clonotypes were again the most abundant among CD3+CD56-NKG2C+ cells in a few donors, at about 25-60.1%. Whether the expanded NKG2C-expressing T cell clones were specific for HCMV antigens was left unclear. The eight sequenced donors were randomly selected healthy volunteers, three men and five women. HCMV serostatus was determined by detecting HCMV-specific IgG in serum with a commercial ELISA kit. Bulk peripheral blood T-cell repertoires were additionally sequenced from unsorted PBMC for six donors. MIGEC handled demultiplexing of the reads and grouping by UMI, while MiTCR was used to assemble and quantify clonotypes. To exclude erroneous sequences, any TCR cDNA sequence not supported by at least two reads was discarded. Downstream repertoire analysis used the tcR package, and clonotypes were matched across fractions by CDR3 nucleotide sequence plus V segment. VDJmatch was used to annotate antigen specificity against VDJdb, with one amino acid substitution in CDR3 allowed.

The rearrangement combines TRBV11-3 with TRBJ2-7; TRBD1 is possibly the D segment (6 matching bases). The TCR sequence derives from a woman in her late teens or twenties in good health. Sequences were obtained from PBMCs. The CDR3 has the sequence CASSPRDTYEQYF. The nucleotide sequence reads as follows: TGTGCCAGCAGCCCCCGGGACACATACGAGCAGTACTTC. This CDR3, with the reference TRBV11-3 and TRBJ2-7 proteins standing in past its ends, gives the full variable domain EAGVVQSPRYKIIEKKQPVAFWCNPISGHNTLYWYLQNLGQGPELLIRYENEEAVDDSQLPKDRFSAERLKGVDSTLKIQPAELGDSAVYLCASSPRDTYEQYFGPGTRLTVT.